The 22 T cell receptor beta chains in this list originate from one sample, sequenced in a study of vaccination effects on CD4 cells after COVID-19. Using immunoSEQ multiplex PCR, the repertoire was profiled, and TCRdb retains in-frame clones only, with some absent. This sample carries around 26,000 clones, around three quarters of them seen once, and the ten largest clones take 15% to 20%. Antigen-specific CD4+ T cells were expanded (with viral peptide pools) by the ViraFEST assay ahead of sequencing. Once cultured for 9 to 11 days, the cells underwent separation to obtain CD4+ T cells. SARS-CoV-2 infection was confirmed by PCR in the person between March and December 2020. No antigen is known for these receptors. The sample was CD4+ T cells from PBMCs cultured with HCoV-NL63 spike peptides, taken before COVID-19 vaccination. The receptors shown here come from a human donor who had a prior SARS-CoV-2 infection.

The chain couples TRBV2 to TRBJ2-5; 9 bases align to TRBD2. The CDR3 has 16 residues. V shed 3 bases and J 0 bases; nucleotides not matched to a gene: 5. Germline V gene data show CDR1 as SNHLY and CDR2 as FYNNEI. The CDR3: CASSDEAGGYQETQYF. The DNA of the CDR3 is TGTGCCAGCAGTGATGAGGCGGGAGGGTACCAAGAGACCCAGTACTTC.

This rearrangement joins TRBV7-3 to TRBJ2-1; D possibly uses TRBD1 or TRBD2 (6 bases each). The germline CDR1 and CDR2 sequences are SGHTA and FQGTGA. V was cut by 1 base and J by 6 bases, with 16 bases left in between. This CDR3 has 16 residues. Here the CDR3 reads CASSLRGGGHLNEQFF. CDR3 DNA sequence: TGTGCCAGCAGCTTAAGGGGTGGGGGGCACCTCAATGAGCAGTTCTTC.

The J gene is TRBJ2-7, the V gene TRBV24-1; TRBD1 matches at 11 bases. The CDR3 extends over 16 amino acids. CDR1 and CDR2 (germline): KGHDR, SFDVKD. With V trimmed by 3 bases and J by 5 bases, 8 bases remained unmatched. The CDR3 nucleotides read TGTGCCACCAGTGATGTCGACGGACAGGGGGCTGACGAGCAGTACTTC. Residues: CATSDVDGQGADEQYF.

The V call is TRBV9, the J call TRBJ2-1; D is uncertain. The germline V and J ends were trimmed by 0 bases and 7 bases, with 17 bases remaining between them. The CDR3 extends over 16 amino acids. Germline values: CDR1 SGDLS, CDR2 YYNGEE. The CDR3: CASSVGYSPSANEQFF. The CDR3 DNA reads TGTGCCAGCAGCGTAGGGTACAGTCCCTCGGCAAATGAGCAGTTCTTC.

CDR3 coding DNA: TGTGCCAGCAGCTTTATGGCGGCGGGAGTTGCCGATACGCAGTATTTT. Its protein is CASSFMAAGVADTQYF. This chain connects TRBV7-2 to TRBJ2-3; 7 nucleotides match TRBD2. This CDR3 contains 16 residues. The V gene's germline CDR1 is SGHTA and CDR2 FQGNSA. V lost 3 bases to trimming and J lost 6 bases; unmatched junction nucleotides: 12. Together with reference TRBV7-2 and TRBJ2-3, the CDR3 gives the full variable domain: GAGVSQSPSNKVTEKGKDVELRCDPISGHTALYWYRQSLGQGLEFLIYFQGNSAPDKSGLPSDRFSAERTGGSVSTLTIQRTQQEDSAVYLCASSFMAAGVADTQYFGPGTRLTVL.

The chain carries TRBV20-1 and TRBJ2-3, with TRBD2 matching 9 bases. V dropped 3 bases and J dropped 4; count of bases not matched to a gene: 11. Germline V gene data show CDR1 as DFQATT and CDR2 as SNEGSKA (reference sequence). This CDR3 region has 16 residues. CDR3 amino acids: CSASLFGGRGADTQYF. The DNA for the CDR3 is TGCAGTGCTAGTTTGTTTGGCGGGAGGGGCGCAGATACGCAGTATTTT.

J is TRBJ2-5 and V is TRBV3-1 (or the pseudogene TRBV3-2); D might be TRBD1 (6 bases). The CDR3 is 13 amino acids. Germline V gene sequence: CDR1 LGHDT, CDR2 YNNKEL (reference sequence). The V gene lost 7 bases and the J gene lost 7 bases, with 16 bases spanning the gap. CDR3 nucleotide sequence: TGTGCCAGCACCGAAACGGAAGGGGGGACCCAGTACTTC. As protein: CASTETEGGTQYF.

The J gene is TRBJ2-3, the V gene TRBV19; TRBD2 agrees at 11 bases. Trimming removed 5 bases from V and 3 bases from J; junction bases left unmatched: 7. This CDR3 is 16 amino acids long. Germline V gene lookup returns CDR1 LNHDA and CDR2 SQIVND (reference sequence). In DNA form, the CDR3 reads TGTGCCAGTAGTTCCGGACTAGCGGGCGAGACAGATACGCAGTATTTT. Protein sequence: CASSSGLAGETDTQYF.

V gene TRBV2 combines with J gene TRBJ2-7, with 9 bases that match TRBD2. CDR1 and CDR2 (germline): SNHLY, FYNNEI. There are 14 residues in the CDR3. V gave up 8 bases and J gave up 6 bases; unmatched junction bases: 11. The CDR3 bases are TGTGCCAGCGTTACCGGGACTAGCTACGGCGAGCAGTACTTC. It is translated as CASVTGTSYGEQYF.

This chain connects TRBV24-1 to TRBJ2-3; TRBD2 matches at 10 bases. The V gene's germline CDR1 is KGHDR and CDR2 SFDVKD. The CDR3 sequence is 19 residues long. The ends lost 1 base at V and 1 base at J; junction bases unmatched: 10. The CDR3 sequence is CATSDFGLAGVGGTDTQYF. For the CDR3, the DNA is TGTGCCACCAGTGATTTTGGGCTAGCGGGAGTTGGGGGCACAGATACGCAGTATTTT.

V and J are TRBV5-4 and TRBJ2-1; D is perhaps TRBD1 (6 bases). Germline CDR1 SGHNT, CDR2 YYREEE (reference sequence). The CDR3 length is 15 residues. The V end lost 4 bases, the J end lost 1 base, and 12 bases lay between the germline ends. The CDR3 here is CASSLDSASYNEQFF. The CDR3 bases are TGTGCCAGCAGCCTGGACAGTGCTTCCTACAATGAGCAGTTCTTC.

This clone was seen only once. The V and J genes are TRBV11-2 and TRBJ1-3, with D hard to call. The CDR3 is 14 amino acids. Germline lookup yields CDR1 SGHAT and CDR2 FQNNGV. With 4 bases removed from V and 2 bases from J, the gap between germline ends came to 9 bases. The CDR3 DNA reads TGTGCCAGCAGCTCGACTAGGGCTGGAAACACCATATATTTT. It is translated as CASSSTRAGNTIYF.

This sequence joins TRBV6-6 and TRBJ1-1; D possibly corresponds to TRBD1 (6 bases). V shed 8 bases and J shed 1 base, with 17 bases lying between them. Germline V CDR1 and CDR2: MNHNY, SVGAGI (reference sequence). This CDR3 is built from 15 residues. The CDR3 loop is CASVGHQTGNTEAFF. Here the CDR3 DNA reads TGTGCCAGCGTAGGCCACCAGACAGGGAACACTGAAGCTTTCTTT.

Only one count was recorded for this clone. V is TRBV15 and J is TRBJ2-5; the D is unclear. Trimming took 0 bases from V and 2 from J, leaving 10 bases between them. This CDR3 is built from 15 residues. The germline CDR1 and CDR2 sequences are LNHNV and YYDKDF (reference sequence). In nucleotides, the CDR3 is TGTGCCACCAGCAGAGATCTCACTCGACAAGAGACCCAGTACTTC. Protein: CATSRDLTRQETQYF.

The rearrangement uses TRBV7-8 and TRBJ2-1, with a weak D call TRBD2 (6 bases). V lost 5 bases, J lost 6 bases, and 20 bases lay in between. The CDR3 spans 16 residues. CDR1 and CDR2 (germline): SGHVS, FQNEAQ. The CDR3 reads CASSPIIGGIGNEQFF. DNA for the CDR3: TGTGCCAGCAGCCCTATAATAGGAGGGATAGGCAATGAGCAGTTCTTC.

This clone occurred once. This sequence joins TRBV27 and TRBJ2-7; TRBD1 is a possible D gene (6 bases). The CDR3 loop spans 17 amino acids. Germline CDR1 and CDR2: MNHEY and SMNVEV (reference sequence). Trimming left V 6 bases short and J 4 bases short, with 25 bases between. CDR3 sequence reads: CASRKAGVFSGQYEQYF. DNA of the CDR3: TGTGCCAGCAGGAAAGCAGGGGTATTCTCGGGACAATACGAGCAGTACTTC.

This chain connects TRBV27 to TRBJ2-1; D remains unclear. The germline CDR1 and CDR2 sequences are MNHEY and SMNVEV (reference sequence). The CDR3 is 15 amino acids. V was cut by 0 bases and J by 5 bases, with 11 bases left in between. The CDR3 nucleotides are TGTGCCAGCAGTTTATCTGGAGTCACAGACAATGAGCAGTTCTTC. Protein product: CASSLSGVTDNEQFF.

The chain carries TRBV5-1 and TRBJ2-1, with 11 bases that match TRBD2. J was trimmed by 1 base and V by 5 bases; bases with no gene match: 14. Germline CDR1 SGHRS, CDR2 YFSETQ. There are 19 residues in the CDR3. The CDR3 is CASRRIAGGPSRSYNEQFF. CDR3 nucleotides: TGCGCCAGCAGGAGAATAGCGGGAGGGCCGTCGAGGTCCTACAATGAGCAGTTCTTC.

The V gene is TRBV9, the J gene TRBJ1-1, with 12 positions matching TRBD1. Losses at the gene ends were 2 bases for V and 7 bases for J; bases not matched to a gene: 6. The CDR3 has 15 residues. Per germline, CDR1 SGDLS and CDR2 YYNGEE. CDR3: CASSVTGTGGVEAFF. In DNA form, the CDR3 reads TGTGCCAGCAGCGTGACCGGGACAGGGGGCGTTGAAGCTTTCTTT.

The chain uses TRBV11-3 and TRBJ2-7; D tentatively fits TRBD1 or TRBD2 (5 bases each). V was trimmed by 1 base and J by 2 bases, leaving 9 bases between them. CDR3 length: 14 residues. Germline CDR1 and CDR2: SGHNT and YENEEA. The CDR3 nucleotides read TGTGCCAGCAGCTTAGGGGGACCACCCTACGAGCAGTACTTC. As protein: CASSLGGPPYEQYF.

This clone has just a few counts. The chain joins TRBV4-2 to TRBJ2-4; weak D call: TRBD2 (6 bases). V dropped 4 bases and J dropped 8 bases, with 15 bases sitting between them. Germline assignment: CDR1 LGHNA and CDR2 YNFKEQ. This CDR3 comprises 14 residues. The CDR3 here is CASSRRDSLDIQYF. The CDR3 DNA reads TGTGCCAGCAGCCGGCGGGACTCCCTGGACATTCAGTACTTC.

The gene calls are TRBV2 and TRBJ2-7; no definite D call. This CDR3 contains 13 residues. V was shortened by 4 bases and J by 2 bases, with 9 bases between the two germline ends. Germline CDR1 SNHLY, CDR2 FYNNEI. DNA of the CDR3: TGTGCCAGCAGTGTACACCAGGCCTACGAGCAGTACTTC. Protein product: CASSVHQAYEQYF.